This TCR beta chain was captured by sequencing in a study of blood T cell repertoires in COVID-19 (dated by TCRdb to the early 2020s). Regarding the complete study: Samples from collaborators originated in the United States, Italy and Spain and spanned both the acute and convalescent phases of COVID-19. A freely available public database, intended as a resource for researchers studying the immune response to SARS-CoV-2, is where the repertoires were released. The prospective study material was composed of cDNA or gDNA derived from T cells, B-cell-depleted T cells, or PBMCs. Where available, HLA class I and class II types were taken from metadata supplied by the sample provider and were not determined by assay-based typing. Deeply sampled blood TCRbeta repertoires from subjects exposed to, actively infected with, or recovered from COVID-19 were included in the dataset. The sample metadata nearly always contained a de-identified subject ID, COVID-19 status, age in years and sex. Samples came from the ongoing ImmuneRACE study (first 160 participants) plus 1,254 subjects from 6 global collaborators. What the authors observed across the whole study: The quantity of clinical and demographic metadata differed by source and by participant and was supplied without curation.

TCRbeta CDR3 regions were amplified from genomic DNA by means of the immunoSEQ Assay, a bias-controlled multiplex PCR. Per the original workflow: Nucleated cell counts per sample were estimated from amplification of reference gene primers within the assay. To quantify the absolute abundance of each unique TCRbeta CDR3 rearrangement, sequence reads were collapsed and filtered. For each sample, productive Simpson clonality was calculated by taking the square root of Simpson's diversity index across productive rearrangements. Drawn from immuneACCESS, this table holds only the in-frame rearrangements with V and J called that TCRdb kept. Clones are partly lost; checked studies trace under half to an unresolved V gene and leave the rest unexplained. The V and J calls and clone size are taken from that table; D and trimming were inferred from the DNA. Here the sample has 130,000 to 150,000 clones; 80% to 90% occur a single time. The top ten hold 13% of the sample.

As concerns this clone: This clone's antigen is unknown. The input lacks base qualities; no much larger clone sits a single base away.

From V the trimming removes 4 bases and from J it removes 8 bases, while the gene matches leave 5 bases of the junction unaccounted for. The CDR3 measures 14 amino acids from cysteine to phenylalanine. Solely the CDR3 DNA is kept, with 42 bases framed from the first base. The germline V gene supplies CDR1 MGHRA and CDR2 YSYEKL. One collaborating source in Seattle enrolled patients during active infection and followed them longitudinally through the course of disease. Collaborating institutions collected whole blood in K2EDTA tubes following their own protocols. For TCRbeta analysis, collaborators shipped samples in one of three forms: frozen whole blood, isolated PBMCs, or DNA extracted from either of those sample types.

Sample: peripheral blood. This TCR came from a man aged 18 to 29 with COVID-19, enrolled during active disease. Recombination joined TRBV4-1 with TRBJ1-4, and 9 bases in between align with TRBD1. In nucleotide form, the sequence is TGCGCCAGCAGCCTCCGGACAGGGGAAGAAAAACTGTTTTTT. This yields the protein CASSLRTGEEKLFF.